A single sample is the source of the 22 T cell receptor beta chains below, sequenced in a study of CD8+CD57+ T cells in acquired aplastic anemia (dated by TCRdb to 2016 to 2018). Sequencing took place on an Illumina HiSeq 2000. Genomic DNA was used as template for profiling of TCR beta VDJ combinations and CDR3 sequences. TCRdb trimmed public reads at Q25 via fastp, called clones via MiXCR and kept in-frame beta chains. Rows with a matching CDR3 protein are joined into one entry that keeps the most common DNA and genes. The sample contains 65,000 or so distinct CDR3 sequences, under 55% of them found a single time. In total, the top ten clones hold 2% to 3% of the sample. The specimen was sorted CD4+, CD8+, or CD8+CD57+ T cells (not recorded which) from PBMCs. The receptors stem from a human donor in good health, serving as a control.

This clonotype appeared many times. The rearrangement links TRBV3-1 to TRBJ1-3; D is unresolved. The CDR3 spans 13 residues. The germline V gene has CDR1 LGHDT and CDR2 YNNKEL (reference sequence). V was pared by 8 bases and J by 2 bases, with 10 bases between. The CDR3 DNA follows: TGTGCCAGCGCCGCCGAGGCTGGAAACACCATATATTTT. It codes for CASAAEAGNTIYF.

This CDR3 is CSQDVAGDTDTQYF. DNA of the CDR3: TGCAGCCAAGATGTAGCGGGAGACACAGATACGCAGTATTTT. The chain links TRBV29-1 to TRBJ2-3, with TRBD2 matching over 9 bases. The CDR3 totals 14 residues. Germline V gives CDR1 SQVTM, CDR2 ANQGSEA. The V gene end was trimmed by 8 bases and the J gene end by 2 bases; junction bases not matched to a gene: 8.

The chain links TRBV19 to TRBJ1-5; perhaps TRBD1 as D (5 bases). Germline assignment: CDR1 LNHDA and CDR2 SQIVND (reference sequence). The CDR3 contains 15 residues. Trimming removed 6 bases at V and 0 bases at J, with 12 bases between. In DNA, the CDR3 is TGTGCCAGTAGAGTTGTGGGGGTTAGCAATCAGCCCCAGCATTTT. Translated, it gives CASRVVGVSNQPQHF.

This clonotype turned up a few times. This chain connects TRBV29-1 to TRBJ1-2; no firm D call. V was pared by 4 bases and J by 7 bases, with 19 bases between. Germline-derived CDR1 and CDR2 are SQVTM and ANQGSEA. The CDR3 is 14 residues long. The CDR3, as DNA: TGCAGCGTTGCCGCGGATCCCCTAGGAACTGGCTACACCTTC. Translated, it gives CSVAADPLGTGYTF.

The CDR3 loop is CASSIIVQGKGYTF. CDR3 DNA: TGTGCCAGTAGTATAATAGTTCAAGGGAAAGGCTACACCTTC. The chain is built from TRBV19 and TRBJ1-2; the D is unclear. Germline CDR1 and CDR2: LNHDA and SQIVND (reference sequence). The CDR3 spans 14 residues. V was shortened by 2 bases and J by 8 bases, with 15 bases between the two germline ends.

V is TRBV24-1 and J is TRBJ2-3, with D tentatively TRBD2 (7 bases). The CDR3 runs to 14 residues. The V gene lost 9 bases and the J gene lost 4 bases, with 16 bases spanning the gap. Per the germline V gene, CDR1 is KGHDR and CDR2 is SFDVKD. The CDR3 nucleotides read TGTGCCACCCGTGGGGGCCTAGCGGCAGATACGCAGTATTTT. As protein: CATRGGLAADTQYF.

The V call is TRBV15, the J call TRBJ1-2, with D perhaps TRBD1 (5 bases). Germline assignment: CDR1 LNHNV and CDR2 YYDKDF (reference sequence). Trimming stripped 0 bases from V and 5 bases from J, with 13 bases between. The CDR3 consists of 15 residues. The CDR3 DNA reads as TGTGCCACCAGCAGAGACAGGGTGGGTGATTATGGCTACACCTTC. It encodes CATSRDRVGDYGYTF.

This clonotype was detected many times. The gene calls are TRBV20-1 and TRBJ1-3; a possible D gene is TRBD1 (5 bases). CDR3 length equals 14 residues. The V end lost 6 bases, the J end lost 0 bases, and 12 bases lay between the germline ends. Germline assignment: CDR1 DFQATT and CDR2 SNEGSKA (reference sequence). Here the CDR3 DNA reads TGCAGTGCCGCCCTGGACACCTCTGGAAACACCATATATTTT. It translates to CSAALDTSGNTIYF.

This clonotype was picked up many times. V usage is TRBV6-1 and J usage is TRBJ1-5; no clear D. CDR3 length equals 16 residues. V dropped 5 bases and J dropped 0 bases, with 14 bases sitting between them. CDR1 MNHNS and CDR2 SASEGT come from the germline V gene. In DNA form, the CDR3 reads TGTGCCAGCAGTCGGACCGCAGTTTATAGCAATCAGCCCCAGCATTTT. This encodes CASSRTAVYSNQPQHF.

This clonotype showed up just once. The junction does not match germline at one end; this may be a read error. V and J are TRBV6-1 and TRBJ1-5; D might be TRBD1 (5 bases). Germline V gene data show CDR1 as MNHNS and CDR2 as SASEGT. The CDR3 runs to 14 residues. The CDR3 DNA reads TGTGCCGGCAGAAGCCGGCAGGGTAATCAGCCCCAGCATTTT. It yields the protein CAGRSRQGNQPQHF.

V usage is TRBV10-3 and J usage is TRBJ1-3, with 7 bases identical to TRBD1. The V gene end was trimmed by 0 bases and the J gene end by 5 bases; junction bases not matched to a gene: 1. The V gene's germline CDR1 is ENHRY and CDR2 SYGVKD. The length of the CDR3 is 14 residues. CDR3 amino acids: CAISESTGRNTIYF. The DNA for the CDR3 is TGTGCCATCAGTGAGTCGACAGGGAGAAACACCATATATTTT.

The rearrangement joins TRBV7-8 to TRBJ2-3; 9 nucleotides agree with TRBD2. The CDR3 consists of 16 residues. Germline lookup yields CDR1 SGHVS and CDR2 FQNEAQ. After removal of 6 bases from V and 4 bases from J, the junction contained 11 bases not matched to a gene. CDR3 sequence (DNA): TGTGCCAGCAGACTAGGGCGCGGGAGGGCCTCAGATACGCAGTATTTT. This encodes CASRLGRGRASDTQYF.

The V gene is TRBV28, the J gene TRBJ2-1; maybe TRBD2 (5 bases). V was cut by 6 bases and J by 4 bases, with 13 bases left in between. The germline V gene has CDR1 MDHEN and CDR2 SYDVKM. This CDR3 is built from 14 residues. This chain's CDR3 is CASREAHLYNEQFF. The CDR3 DNA sequence: TGTGCCAGCAGGGAGGCCCACCTTTACAATGAGCAGTTCTTC.

The chain employs TRBV5-1 and TRBJ2-7, with 9 bases identical to TRBD2. CDR1 is SGHRS, CDR2 YFSETQ, per germline. The V gene end was trimmed by 0 bases and the J gene end by 3 bases; junction bases not matched to a gene: 7. The CDR3 length is 16 residues. The DNA for the CDR3 is TGCGCCAGCAGCTTGGCCACTGGGACTAGCCACTACGAGCAGTACTTC. It codes for CASSLATGTSHYEQYF.

A few counts support this clonotype. The chain is built from TRBV2 and TRBJ2-7; TRBD1 might be the D (6 bases). CDR1 and CDR2 from the germline V gene are SNHLY and FYNNEI. This CDR3 region has 12 residues. With 6 bases removed from V and 5 bases from J, the gap between germline ends came to 11 bases. In DNA form, the CDR3 reads TGTGCCAGCAGCCGAGGACAGAACGAGCAGTACTTC. Its protein is CASSRGQNEQYF.

This rearrangement joins TRBV2 to TRBJ2-7; D may be TRBD2 (6 bases). This CDR3 is 15 amino acids long. Trimming shortened V by 6 bases and J by 1 base, and 16 bases separated the two germline ends. Per the germline V gene, CDR1 is SNHLY and CDR2 is FYNNEI. This CDR3 reads CASRVPDYPSYEQYF. CDR3 DNA: TGTGCCAGCAGAGTCCCGGACTATCCATCCTACGAGCAGTACTTC.

The rearrangement links TRBV25-1 to TRBJ1-6; D is ambiguous. Germline assignment: CDR1 MGHDK and CDR2 SYGVNS. Trimming pared 3 bases from V and 6 bases from J, leaving 12 bases between. The CDR3 is 15 amino acids. The chain's CDR3 is CASSDSIRGNSPLHF. The CDR3, as DNA: TGTGCCAGCAGTGATTCTATCCGGGGTAATTCACCCCTCCACTTT.

At least ten counts were recorded for this clonotype. The genes are TRBV6-1 and TRBJ1-2; D is unresolved. Trimming took off 1 base at V and 6 bases at J, with 12 bases between the two ends. The CDR3 is 14 amino acids. From germline, CDR1 is MNHNS and CDR2 SASEGT. The CDR3 sequence is CASSEERFAHGYTF. For the CDR3, the DNA is TGTGCCAGCAGTGAAGAAAGGTTCGCACATGGCTACACCTTC.

This chain links TRBV25-1 with TRBJ2-7, with a weak D call TRBD2 (6 bases). Trimming took 4 bases from V and 7 from J, leaving 14 bases between them. The CDR3 contains 13 residues. The germline CDR1 and CDR2 sequences are MGHDK and SYGVNS. Here the CDR3 DNA reads TGTGCCAGCAGTGTTGCGGGATGGAGGGAGCAGTACTTC. Encoded protein: CASSVAGWREQYF.

The count of this clonotype is one. V usage is TRBV4-2 and J usage is TRBJ2-7; D gene ambiguous. Trimming removed 4 bases at V and 4 bases at J, with 17 bases between. CDR1 and CDR2 (germline): LGHNA, YNFKEQ. The CDR3 consists of 15 residues. DNA of the CDR3: TGTGCCAGCAGCCGGCCTAGACTGGAATCTTACGAGCAGTACTTC. This codes for CASSRPRLESYEQYF.

The chain has TRBV7-9 and TRBJ2-7; tentatively, D is TRBD1 (6 bases). The CDR3 length is 14 residues. Germline V CDR1 and CDR2: SEHNR, FQNEAQ (reference sequence). With 6 bases removed from V and 3 bases from J, the gap between germline ends came to 15 bases. In DNA, the CDR3 is TGTGCCAGCAGTCTAGAGGACAGCTTCTACGAGCAGTACTTC. Translated: CASSLEDSFYEQYF. The whole variable domain, filled in from reference TRBV7-9 and TRBJ2-7, reads DTGVSQNPRHKITKRGQNVTFRCDPISEHNRLYWYRQTLGQGPEFLTYFQNEAQLEKSRLLSDRFSAERPKGSFSTLEIQRTEQGDSAMYLCASSLEDSFYEQYFGPGTRLTVT.

This clonotype was recorded many times. V usage is TRBV19 and J usage is TRBJ1-1; 8 bases are a match to TRBD1. Germline trimming cut 8 bases from V and 5 bases from J; bases unmatched to any gene: 7. The CDR3 sequence is 13 residues long. Germline lookup yields CDR1 LNHDA and CDR2 SQIVND (reference sequence). CDR3 in DNA: TGTGCCAGTCTAGAACAGGGGGTAACTGAAGCTTTCTTT. Its protein product is CASLEQGVTEAFF.